This T cell receptor (beta chain) stems from a study of control samples from healthy donors and cancer patients. The data were produced by immunoSEQ multiplex PCR, yet TCRdb's version contains in-frame clones alone and is incomplete. Of around 80,000 clones in the sample, more than 70% were seen once. CDR1 and CDR2 (germline): SEHNR, FQNEAQ (reference sequence). This CDR3 region has 17 residues. V gave up 3 bases and J gave up 0 bases, with 18 bases separating them. The receptor comes from a woman in her forties or fifties in good health. The sequencing input was blood. The chain carries TRBV7-9 and TRBJ2-7; the D gene is possibly TRBD1 (5 bases). CDR3 sequence reads: CASSFIGATDSSYEQYF. CDR3 DNA sequence: TGTGCCAGCAGCTTTATAGGCGCTACCGACAGCTCCTACGAGCAGTACTTC.